The 7 T cell receptor beta chains reported below all come from one sample, sequenced in a study of T cell repertoires in cytomegalovirus infection. MiXCR, applied by TCRdb to the reads, yields one record per CDR3 protein. The data show fewer than 550,000 distinct CDR3 sequences, 11% seen once. Sequencing used PBMCs. The receptors were gathered from a human donor in good health (CMV status not recorded). Some clones in this sample may be carry-over from other donors' samples.

This clonotype appeared many times. This chain connects TRBV7-3 to TRBJ2-3; no firm D call. In germline, CDR1 is SGHTA, CDR2 FQGTGA. The germline V and J ends were trimmed by 0 bases and 6 bases, with 10 bases remaining between them. The CDR3 covers 14 residues. The CDR3 DNA reads as TGTGCCAGCAGCTTAACCGACTCCCCGGATACGCAGTATTTT. Encoded protein: CASSLTDSPDTQYF. The full variable domain, with the rest looked up from reference TRBV7-3 and TRBJ2-3, is GAGVSQTPSNKVTEKGKYVELRCDPISGHTALYWYRQSLGQGPEFLIYFQGTGAADDSGLPNDRFFAVRPEGSVSTLKIQRTERGDSAVYLCASSLTDSPDTQYFGPGTRLTVL.

This clonotype was counted many times. Here the CDR3 reads CASSPRDSSQETQYF. The CDR3 coding sequence is TGTGCCAGCAGTCCTAGGGACAGCTCACAAGAGACCCAGTACTTC. The rearrangement joins TRBV27 to TRBJ2-5; the match to TRBD1 covers 7 bases. With 5 bases clipped from V and 2 bases from J, the junction kept 8 bases outside the gene matches. The CDR3 runs 15 residues. Germline lookup yields CDR1 MNHEY and CDR2 SMNVEV (reference sequence).

This chain links TRBV4-2 with TRBJ2-4; 10 bases are a match to TRBD1. This CDR3 spans 15 amino acids. Germline lookup yields CDR1 LGHNA and CDR2 YNFKEQ. The V and J ends lost 4 bases and 5 bases, in that order; junction bases with no gene match: 5. The CDR3: CASSRPGQGENIQYF. The CDR3, as DNA: TGTGCCAGCAGCCGGCCAGGACAGGGGGAAAACATTCAGTACTTC.

V gene TRBV6-4 combines with J gene TRBJ1-1; no clear D. The length of the CDR3 is 14 residues. Germline CDR1 and CDR2: MRHNA and SNTAGT. The germline V and J ends were trimmed by 3 bases and 3 bases, with 11 bases remaining between them. The CDR3: CASSDPPGDTEAFF. The CDR3 DNA reads TGTGCCAGCAGTGATCCCCCGGGCGACACTGAAGCTTTCTTT.

Worth noting for this clonotype: A much larger clonotype is one base distant, so this may be a read error. The V call is TRBV27, the J call TRBJ1-5; D is undetermined. This CDR3 spans 13 amino acids. Germline CDR1 is MNHEY and CDR2 is SMNVEV (reference sequence). The CDR3 spells CASGLSVNQPQHF. CDR3 nucleotide sequence: TGTGCCAGCGGTTTATCCGTCAACCAGCCCCAGCATTTT.

This clonotype appeared many times. V is TRBV7-9 and J is TRBJ2-1, with D uncertain. This CDR3 has 12 amino acids. The germline CDR1 and CDR2 sequences are SEHNR and FQNEAQ (reference sequence). V was pared by 5 bases and J by 13 bases, with 15 bases between. In DNA form, the CDR3 reads TGTGCCAGCAGCCCGCCTGCGAGGTCTCAGTTCTTC. It encodes CASSPPARSQFF. Combining the CDR3 with reference TRBV7-9 and TRBJ2-1 gives the whole variable domain DTGVSQNPRHKITKRGQNVTFRCDPISEHNRLYWYRQTLGQGPEFLTYFQNEAQLEKSRLLSDRFSAERPKGSFSTLEIQRTEQGDSAMYLCASSPPARSQFFGPGTRLTVL.

The chain recombines TRBV29-1 with TRBJ2-3; D perhaps matches TRBD1 (6 bases). Germline V gene lookup returns CDR1 SQVTM and CDR2 ANQGSEA. The CDR3 contains 12 residues. Trimming cost V 3 bases and J 6 bases, with 10 bases left between them. The CDR3, as DNA: TGCAGCGTTGACCTCCAGGGGGATACGCAGTATTTT. It is translated as CSVDLQGDTQYF.